This T cell receptor (beta chain) is drawn from a study of blood T cell repertoires in COVID-19 (dated by TCRdb to 2018 to 2021). For context, the study as a whole: Samples from collaborators originated in the United States, Italy and Spain and spanned both the acute and convalescent phases of COVID-19. A de-identified subject ID, COVID-19 status, age in years and sex were almost always included in the sample metadata. Deeply sampled blood TCRbeta repertoires from subjects exposed to, actively infected with, or recovered from COVID-19 were included in the dataset. The samples were drawn from two sources: the first 160 participants of the ongoing ImmuneRACE study, and fewer than 1,500 subjects contributed by 6 global collaborators. The prospective study material was composed of cDNA or gDNA derived from T cells, B-cell-depleted T cells, or PBMCs. The repertoires were released in a freely available public database meant as a resource for research on the immune response to SARS-CoV-2. Where HLA class I and class II types were available, the types were taken from metadata supplied by the sample provider, not from assay-based typing. The investigation overall reported the following: The quantity of clinical and demographic metadata differed by source and by participant and was supplied without curation.

TCRbeta CDR3 regions were amplified from genomic DNA using the immunoSEQ Assay, a bias-controlled multiplex PCR. In the authors' own workflow: Within the assay, amplification of reference gene primers was used to estimate how many nucleated cells each sample contained. To quantify the absolute abundance of each unique TCRbeta CDR3 rearrangement, sequence reads were collapsed and filtered. Productive Simpson clonality was computed per sample as the square root of Simpson's diversity index over productive rearrangements. Entries here come from immuneACCESS through TCRdb and include only in-frame sequences with V and J called. Some clones fail to appear in such tables; in the studies checked, an unresolved V gene covers under half of the shortfall, and the cause of the remainder is unknown. Clone size and the V and J calls come from that table; the DNA yielded D and trimming. The sample contains some 240,000 clones, about 83% of them found a single time. The top ten constitute less than 2% of the sample.

The germline V gene sets CDR1 to MNHEY and CDR2 to SVGAGI. The trim is 8 bases for V and 0 bases for J, with a gap of 13 bases between the germline ends. The CDR3 sequence holds 14 residues, the cysteine and phenylalanine included. Just the 42-base CDR3 DNA is kept, in frame starting at base 1. Samples from volunteer blood donors who had recovered from COVID-19 were contributed by a second Seattle source. Collaborating institutions collected whole blood in K2EDTA tubes following their own protocols. For TCRbeta analysis, collaborators shipped samples in one of three forms: frozen whole blood, isolated PBMCs, or DNA extracted from either of those sample types. This clone was found once. It lacks a known antigen. Qualities for individual bases were not recorded, and no much larger clone is one base off.

Sequenced material: peripheral blood. The receptor comes from a woman aged 40 to 50 who had recovered from COVID-19. This receptor chain uses TRBV6-5 and TRBJ2-5, and TRBD2 may be the D gene, going by 6 matching bases. CDR3 loop: CASSPRGNQETQYF. The DNA is TGTGCCAGCTCGCCGCGCGGGAACCAAGAGACCCAGTACTTC.